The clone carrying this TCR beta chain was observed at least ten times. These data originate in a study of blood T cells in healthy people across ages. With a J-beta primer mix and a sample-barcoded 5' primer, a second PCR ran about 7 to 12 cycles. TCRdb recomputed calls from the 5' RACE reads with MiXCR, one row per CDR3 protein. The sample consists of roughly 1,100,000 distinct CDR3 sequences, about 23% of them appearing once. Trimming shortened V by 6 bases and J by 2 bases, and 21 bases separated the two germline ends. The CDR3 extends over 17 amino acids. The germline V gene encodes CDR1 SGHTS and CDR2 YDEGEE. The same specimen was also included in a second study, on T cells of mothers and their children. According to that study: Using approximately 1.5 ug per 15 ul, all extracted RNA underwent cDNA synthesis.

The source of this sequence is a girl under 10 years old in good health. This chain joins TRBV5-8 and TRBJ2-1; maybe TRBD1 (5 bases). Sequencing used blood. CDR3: CASNSAEKGLTYNEQFF. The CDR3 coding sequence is TGTGCCAGCAACTCCGCGGAGAAGGGGCTGACCTACAATGAGCAGTTCTTC.